These T cell receptor beta chains were read from a single sample in a study of beta chain features in type 1 diabetes. Produced via immunoSEQ multiplex PCR; TCRdb's table is partial and in-frame only. Counted here are roughly 180,000 clones, roughly an eighth occurring once; the ten biggest clones make up 0.62%. Sequencing was performed on central memory CD4+ T cells from blood. The receptors come from a young woman in good health. CDR3s include the opening cysteine and the closing phenylalanine or tryptophan. The order of the fields is V gene, J gene, D gene, clone size, CDR3 DNA, CDR3 protein. The D gene is left open where the match is weak. Clone size is shown for a subset of rows, as once, few, many or a class of expanded clone.

V: TRBV5-6
J: TRBJ1-2
D: TRBD1
size: -
DNA: TGTGCCAGCAAGGTTCCAGGGGGAAACTTCTATGGCTACACCTTC
CDR3: CASKVPGGNFYGYTF

V: TRBV11-3
J: TRBJ2-2
D: -
size: -
DNA: TGTGCCAGCAGCTTAACTGTGTCCGGGAGAAACACCGGGGAGCTGTTTTTT
CDR3: CASSLTVSGRNTGELFF

V: TRBV4-2
J: TRBJ2-7
D: TRBD2
size: few
DNA: TGTGCCAGCAGCCTCTCCGGCACTAGCGGGCCTTACGAGCAGTACTTC
CDR3: CASSLSGTSGPYEQYF

V: TRBV11-2
J: TRBJ2-7
D: -
size: -
DNA: TGTGCCAGCAGATCCCCGAGGCTATACGAGCAGTACTTC
CDR3: CASRSPRLYEQYF

V: TRBV21-1
J: TRBJ1-5
D: -
size: few
DNA: TGTGCCAGCAGCAACGAGTGTCACCAAGATCAGCCCCAGCATTTT
CDR3: CASSNECHQDQPQHF

V: TRBV7-9
J: TRBJ2-5
D: -
size: few
DNA: TGTGCCAGCAGCTTACAGGGGCCAGAGACCCAGTACTTC
CDR3: CASSLQGPETQYF

V: TRBV19
J: TRBJ1-5
D: TRBD1
size: few
DNA: TGTGCCAGTAGCCTCGGACAGGGGTATCAGCCCCAGCATTTT
CDR3: CASSLGQGYQPQHF

V: TRBV18
J: TRBJ1-1
D: TRBD1
size: -
DNA: TGTGCCAGCTCACTCAGGACAGGGGTTAACACTGAAGCTTTCTTT
CDR3: CASSLRTGVNTEAFF

V: TRBV7-9
J: TRBJ1-2
D: TRBD1
size: few
DNA: TGTGCCAGCACCGCGGGACAGTACTATGGCTACACCTTC
CDR3: CASTAGQYYGYTF

V: TRBV19
J: TRBJ2-7
D: TRBD1
size: -
DNA: TGTGCCAGTAGCAGGGGGCCCTACGAGCAGTACTTC
CDR3: CASSRGPYEQYF

V: TRBV29-1
J: TRBJ1-5
D: TRBD1
size: few
DNA: TGCAGCGTTGTAACCGGGACAGGAGTCCGTCAGCCCCAGCATTTT
CDR3: CSVVTGTGVRQPQHF

V: TRBV4-1
J: TRBJ2-2
D: TRBD2
size: -
DNA: TGCGCCAGCAGCTCTCAACTAGCGGGAGGGGGAACCGGGGAGCTGTTTTTT
CDR3: CASSSQLAGGGTGELFF

V: TRBV28
J: TRBJ1-4
D: TRBD1
size: few
DNA: TGTGCCAGCAGCCTCCAGGGGGCGGCTAATGAAAAACTGTTTTTT
CDR3: CASSLQGAANEKLFF

V: TRBV7-9
J: TRBJ2-1
D: TRBD2
size: many
DNA: TGTGCCAGCAGCTTTTCGGGAGGTGCCTACAATGAGCAGTTCTTC
CDR3: CASSFSGGAYNEQFF

V: TRBV4-3
J: TRBJ2-3
D: -
size: -
DNA: TGCGCCAGCAGCCTCCTTCGAGGGGATACGCAGTATTTT
CDR3: CASSLLRGDTQYF

V: TRBV25-1
J: TRBJ2-4
D: TRBD1
size: -
DNA: TGTGCCAGCAGTGGGCTTGGACAGGACATAGCCAAAAACATTCAGTACTTC
CDR3: CASSGLGQDIAKNIQYF

V: TRBV18
J: TRBJ2-1
D: -
size: -
DNA: TGTGCCAGCTCAGCCTACAGTGGTGAGCAGTTCTTC
CDR3: CASSAYSGEQFF

V: TRBV7-2
J: TRBJ2-7
D: TRBD2
size: few
DNA: TGTGCCAGCAGCTTAGGGGCTAGCGGAAGCCGTCAGCGGGCCTACGAGCAGTACTTC
CDR3: CASSLGASGSRQRAYEQYF

V: TRBV7-2
J: TRBJ2-3
D: -
size: once
DNA: TGTGCCAGCAGCTTAAATTCCGGTGGAGGGAATACGCAGTATTTT
CDR3: CASSLNSGGGNTQYF